A selection of T cell receptor beta chains follows, all from one sample in a study of vaccination and CD4 T cells after COVID-19. MiXCR was run by TCRdb on the PCR reads, yielding one entry per CDR3 protein. The top ten hold approximately 1% of the sample, which has approximately 19,000 distinct CDR3 sequences, around 62% seen once. Sample: CD4+ T cells from blood, taken before SARS-CoV-2 vaccination. The origin of the receptors is a human donor who had recovered from COVID-19. The CDR3 runs from the conserved cysteine through the conserved F or W. D genes are given only for firm matches. Size is omitted from some rows. Given values are once, few, many or a class for expanded clones.

v_gene	abundance	j_gene	d_gene	CDR3nt	CDR3aa
TRBV6-1	few	TRBJ1-5	NA	TGTGCCAGCAGTCCGACGGTCGGCCAGCCCCAGCATTTT	CASSPTVGQPQHF
TRBV7-9	NA	TRBJ1-5	NA	TGTGCCAGCAGCTTAGGAGGGCTGCAGCCCCAGCATTTT	CASSLGGLQPQHF
TRBV6-1	NA	TRBJ2-7	TRBD1	TGTGCCAGCACCCTAAACCGACAGGGGGCTCACGAGCAGTACTTC	CASTLNRQGAHEQYF
TRBV6-2/TRBV6-3	NA	TRBJ1-5	NA	TGTGCCAGCGTGGACCCGGGTCTCAATCAGCCCCAGCATTTT	CASVDPGLNQPQHF
TRBV5-4	NA	TRBJ2-5	TRBD1	TGTGCCAGCAGCCGAGGTACGGACAGGGGCCAAGAGACCCAGTACTTC	CASSRGTDRGQETQYF
TRBV7-2	NA	TRBJ1-3	TRBD1	TGTGCCAGCAGCCAGGGGGTCAGGGGAAACACCATATATTTT	CASSQGVRGNTIYF
TRBV10-3	NA	TRBJ2-7	TRBD1	TGTGCCATCGGCCCGGGACAGGGAGGGCTTATCTACGAGCAGTACTTC	CAIGPGQGGLIYEQYF
TRBV20-1	NA	TRBJ1-1	NA	TGCAGTGCTAGAGAAACGGCAGTGATGAACACTGAAGCTTTCTTT	CSARETAVMNTEAFF
TRBV7-2	NA	TRBJ2-7	NA	TGTGCCAGCAGCAGATATCTGCCTGGGCAAGCCTGGAGGTTC	CASSRYLPGQAWRF
TRBV19	NA	TRBJ2-3	TRBD2	TGTGCCAGTAGTCGGCTAGCGGGAGAGGGAGATACGCAGTATTTT	CASSRLAGEGDTQYF
TRBV6-1	NA	TRBJ1-5	NA	TGTGCCAGCAGGGTGAATAGCAATCAGCCCCAGCATTTT	CASRVNSNQPQHF
TRBV7-9	few	TRBJ2-7	NA	TGTGCCAGCAGCTTAGGGGACTTCCCCGACTACGAGCAGTACTTC	CASSLGDFPDYEQYF
TRBV7-9	NA	TRBJ2-7	NA	TGTGCCAGCAGCCCCGGGACATCCTTCTACGAGCAGTACTTC	CASSPGTSFYEQYF
TRBV6-1	NA	TRBJ1-2	NA	TGTGCCAGCAGTGAAGGGACAGTCTCTAACTATGGCTACACCTTC	CASSEGTVSNYGYTF
TRBV2	NA	TRBJ1-5	NA	TGTGCCAGCAATAGGAACCAGTATAGCAATCAGCCCCAGCATTTT	CASNRNQYSNQPQHF
TRBV7-2	NA	TRBJ1-1	NA	TGTGCCAGCAGCTTAAAAGCACGCGCGTGGTTTACCACTGAAGCTTTCTTT	CASSLKARAWFTTEAFF
TRBV20-1	few	TRBJ1-5	TRBD1	TGCAGTGCCCTTGACAGGGGGCGGCAGCCCCAGCATTTT	CSALDRGRQPQHF
TRBV10-3	NA	TRBJ2-1	NA	TGTGCCATCAGTGGGACGGCAGATCGTGAGCAGTTCTTC	CAISGTADREQFF
TRBV20-1	few	TRBJ2-5	TRBD1	TGCAGTGCTGCGGCTGGACAGGGTAGAGAGACCCAGTACTTC	CSAAAGQGRETQYF
TRBV5-6	NA	TRBJ2-7	NA	TGTGCCAGCAGTTTGGGCAGAGCTTCCTACGAGCAGTACTTC	CASSLGRASYEQYF
TRBV7-3	few	TRBJ1-1	NA	TGTGCCAGCAGCTTACAGGGCATGAACACTGAAGCTTTCTTT	CASSLQGMNTEAFF
TRBV6-1	NA	TRBJ2-7	TRBD2	TGTGCCAGCAACAAACCCGGGACTAGCGGCTACGAGCAGTACTTC	CASNKPGTSGYEQYF
TRBV7-8	NA	TRBJ1-4	NA	TGTGCCAGCAGCGGCCGGTCGGATGATGAAAAACTGTTTTTT	CASSGRSDDEKLFF
TRBV6-1	NA	TRBJ1-6	NA	TGTGCCAGCAAAAGGGAACTAAATAATTCACCCCTCCACTTT	CASKRELNNSPLHF
TRBV20-1	NA	TRBJ2-3	NA	TGCAGTGCTAAGGAGGGCGCGAGAGATACGCAGTATTTT	CSAKEGARDTQYF
TRBV20-1	NA	TRBJ1-5	NA	TGCAGTGCTAGAGATGCCTCGGGCAGTTACTACTTGGAAAATCAGCCCCAGCATTTT	CSARDASGSYYLENQPQHF
TRBV20-1	NA	TRBJ2-5	TRBD2	TGCAGTGCTAGAGATATGGGGGGGGGAGCAGAGACCCAGTACTTC	CSARDMGGGAETQYF
TRBV2	NA	TRBJ2-1	TRBD2	TGTGCCAGCCAGGGCGGGAGTTGGCATGAGCAGTTCTTC	CASQGGSWHEQFF